This T cell receptor beta chain was identified in a study of blood T cell repertoires in COVID-19. Study context: The origin of the acute and convalescent COVID-19 samples was the United States, Italy and Spain. The analysed material was cDNA or gDNA that came from T cells, B-cell-depleted T cells, or PBMCs.

In germline, CDR1 is SGHAT, CDR2 FQNNGV. The CDR3 contains 16 residues. Losses at the gene ends were 5 bases for V and 8 bases for J; bases not matched to a gene: 15. This clone has more than one count but fewer than ten. As handled by the study authors: Reference gene primer amplification gave estimated nucleated cell counts. TCRdb's table, derived via immunoSEQ multiplex PCR, lists solely in-frame clones and lacks some. Clone size and the V and J calls come from that table; the DNA yielded D and trimming. This table has 200,000 to 250,000 clones, approximately 82% appearing once. This chain uses TRBV11-2 with TRBJ1-2; the match to TRBD1 covers 9 bases. This sequence originates from a woman older than 75 with acute or convalescent COVID-19. The source material was peripheral blood. CDR3 sequence: CASSPTGTGGLQGYTF. The CDR3 DNA follows: TGTGCCAGCAGCCCGACGGGAACAGGGGGCTTACAAGGCTACACCTTC.